Included here is one T cell receptor beta chain sequence, with context. The assay was immunoSEQ multiplex PCR, and TCRdb's table has in-frame clones only and misses some. The sample has about 480,000 clones; nearly 80% are singletons. These data originate in a study of shared clonotypes between healthy human individuals. This CDR3 has 15 amino acids. Germline CDR1 reads SGHRS; CDR2 reads YFSETQ. J gave up 0 bases and V 6 bases, and 6 bases lay outside the gene matches. This receptor was taken from a woman in her thirties or forties in good health. Some clones in this sample may be carry-over from other donors' samples. The rearrangement uses TRBV5-1 and TRBJ2-1, with TRBD1 matching 7 bases. Specimen: PBMCs. The CDR3 coding sequence is TGCGCCAGCAACATCGCAGGGGGCTCCTACAATGAGCAGTTCTTC. Its translation: CASNIAGGSYNEQFF.